This T cell receptor beta chain was identified in a study of cytomegalovirus exposure and HLA in healthy donors. Whole-study findings and limits: Specific recognition of CMV antigens was confirmed in vitro for a few chains (all CMV-associated).

In the PCR, 60 Vbeta and 13 Jbeta primers were used. Clones were read by immunoSEQ multiplex PCR, and TCRdb kept only the in-frame ones, dropping some. The table includes some 130,000 clones, about 70% detected once. The CDR3 length is 15 residues. CDR1 is MNHEY and CDR2 is SVGAGI in the germline V gene. V was pared by 0 bases and J by 0 bases, with 6 bases between. To note about this clone: Antigen specificity is unknown.

The sequence derives from a woman in her sixties in good health and CMV-seropositive. The sequenced sample was PBMCs. J is TRBJ1-3 and V is TRBV6-5; D gene unclear. The CDR3 sequence is CASSYSGDSGNTIYF. CDR3 bases: TGTGCCAGCAGTTACTCCGGGGACTCTGGAAACACCATATATTTT.